A selection of T cell receptor beta chains follows, all from one sample in a study of cytomegalovirus exposure and HLA in healthy donors. Libraries were prepared by immunoSEQ multiplex PCR; TCRdb keeps only in-frame clonotypes and omits some of them. In all, the sample yields about 34,000 clones. Specimen: PBMCs. The receptor source for this set is a human donor in good health. CDR3s include the opening cysteine and the closing phenylalanine or tryptophan. The D gene is left open where the match is weak.

V	D	J	CDR3	DNA
TRBV15	TRBD1	TRBJ1-1	CATSKGQGLNTEAFF	TGTGCCACCAGCAAGGGACAGGGTTTGAACACTGAAGCTTTCTTT
TRBV5-6	NA	TRBJ1-5	CASSRWTKVAYSNQPQHF	TGTGCCAGCAGCCGATGGACAAAAGTCGCGTATAGCAATCAGCCCCAGCATTTT
TRBV10-3	TRBD1	TRBJ1-5	CAISEWPGGEPQHF	TGTGCCATCAGTGAGTGGCCAGGGGGAGAGCCCCAGCATTTT
TRBV5-8	TRBD1	TRBJ1-4	CASSLQGRGANEKLFF	TGTGCCAGCAGCCTACAGGGGCGGGGAGCTAATGAAAAACTGTTTTTT
TRBV18	TRBD1	TRBJ1-6	CASSRDRRNSPLHF	TGTGCCAGCTCACGGGACAGAAGGAATTCACCCCTCCACTTT
TRBV30	TRBD1	TRBJ1-6	CAWNRQGGETLHF	TGTGCCTGGAACCGACAGGGTGGCGAAACCCTCCACTTT
TRBV5-5	TRBD2	TRBJ2-7	CASSTGLAVSYEQYF	TGTGCCAGCAGCACTGGACTAGCGGTCTCCTACGAGCAGTACTTC
TRBV5-6	NA	TRBJ2-7	CASSSLQGYEQYF	TGTGCCAGCAGCTCCCTACAGGGCTACGAGCAGTACTTC
TRBV29-1	TRBD1	TRBJ2-5	CSVRGRVEETQYF	TGCAGCGTCAGGGGGCGAGTAGAGGAGACCCAGTACTTC
TRBV7-3	TRBD1	TRBJ2-7	CASSWGTGDYEQYF	TGTGCCAGCAGCTGGGGGACAGGGGACTACGAGCAGTACTTC
TRBV18	NA	TRBJ1-1	CASSPGGTLSTEAFF	TGTGCCAGCTCACCAGGGGGCACCCTGAGCACTGAAGCTTTCTTT
TRBV5-1	TRBD1	TRBJ1-1	CASSLVTGPRPTEAFF	TGCGCCAGCAGCTTGGTGACAGGGCCACGCCCCACTGAAGCTTTCTTT
TRBV9	NA	TRBJ2-2	CASSVAALNTGELFF	TGTGCCAGCAGCGTAGCAGCGTTGAACACCGGGGAGCTGTTTTTT
TRBV6-4	TRBD2	TRBJ2-1	CASSFSSGGGVDEQFF	TGTGCCAGCAGCTTTTCTAGCGGGGGGGGCGTCGATGAGCAGTTCTTC
TRBV18	TRBD1	TRBJ1-3	CASSPQGGTGALGNTIYF	TGTGCCAGCTCACCCCAAGGTGGGACAGGAGCGCTTGGAAACACCATATATTTT
TRBV12-5	NA	TRBJ2-3	CASGLVRAVLLGDTQYF	TGTGCTAGTGGTTTGGTACGAGCGGTACTTCTAGGAGATACGCAGTATTTT
TRBV7-2	NA	TRBJ1-1	CASSSSLSGAGEAFF	TGTGCCAGCAGCTCAAGCTTATCAGGGGCCGGTGAGGCTTTCTTT
TRBV5-5	NA	TRBJ1-2	CASSLSPGTSGYGYTF	TGTGCCAGCAGCCTATCCCCTGGGACATCAGGCTATGGCTACACCTTC
TRBV2	NA	TRBJ2-1	CASSGQEGNEQFF	TGTGCCAGCAGTGGCCAGGAGGGCAATGAGCAGTTCTTC
TRBV7-2	TRBD1	TRBJ1-5	CASSDRDRGSSNQPQHF	TGTGCCAGCAGCGACCGGGACAGGGGTAGCAGCAATCAGCCCCAGCATTTT
TRBV5-3	NA	TRBJ2-7	CARSLCRGSYEQYF	TGTGCCAGAAGCTTGTGCCGGGGCTCCTACGAGCAGTACTTC
TRBV5-1	TRBD1	TRBJ2-3	CASSFSGTGRDTQYF	TGCGCCAGCAGCTTCTCCGGGACAGGGAGGGATACGCAGTATTTT
TRBV7-6	TRBD2	TRBJ2-3	CASSLGGGDSTDTQYF	TGTGCCAGCAGCTTAGGCGGGGGAGATAGCACAGATACGCAGTATTTT
TRBV5-8	NA	TRBJ1-2	CASSFTARHYGYTF	TGTGCCAGCAGCTTTACAGCCAGGCACTATGGCTACACCTTC
TRBV7-9	TRBD1	TRBJ1-2	CASSSGQGSLHAGYTF	TGTGCCAGCAGCTCTGGACAGGGGTCACTCCATGCTGGCTACACCTTC
TRBV28	NA	TRBJ1-2	CASSLVGAWDQVRKYDGYTF	TGTGCCAGCAGCTTGGTGGGGGCTTGGGATCAGGTCCGAAAATATGATGGCTACACCTTC
TRBV18	NA	TRBJ1-3	CASSREDTSGNTIYF	TGTGCCAGCTCACGAGAAGACACATCTGGAAACACCATATATTTT
TRBV5-4	NA	TRBJ1-1	CASSRLGLSNTEAFF	TGTGCCAGCAGCCGACTTGGACTGTCGAACACTGAAGCTTTCTTT
TRBV6-5	NA	TRBJ2-7	CATLKSGSYEQYF	TGTGCCACCCTAAAAAGTGGGAGCTACGAGCAGTACTTC
TRBV5-4	NA	TRBJ1-1	CASSRQNTEAFF	TGTGCCAGCAGCAGACAGAACACTGAAGCTTTCTTT
TRBV9	NA	TRBJ2-2	CASSAGGATGEVTNTGELFF	TGTGCCAGCAGTGCAGGGGGAGCCACAGGGGAGGTGACGAACACCGGGGAGCTGTTTTTT
TRBV6-6	NA	TRBJ2-7	CASRPGPGQQEQYF	TGTGCCAGTCGACCCGGGCCTGGACAACAAGAGCAGTACTTC
TRBV30	TRBD2	TRBJ2-1	CAWRGLAGDSDNEQFF	TGTGCCTGGAGGGGTTTAGCGGGGGACTCCGACAATGAGCAGTTCTTC
TRBV10-1	NA	TRBJ1-6	CASSESPRFSPLHF	TGCGCCAGCAGTGAGTCCCCGAGATTTTCACCCCTCCACTTT
TRBV4-2	TRBD1	TRBJ1-2	CASSQAGTGVGYTF	TGTGCCAGCAGCCAAGCTGGGACAGGGGTCGGCTACACCTTC
TRBV6-5	TRBD1	TRBJ1-1	CASSVHHRGGTEAFF	TGTGCCAGCAGCGTTCACCACAGGGGAGGCACTGAAGCTTTCTTT
TRBV7-3	NA	TRBJ1-2	CASSPGGYGYTF	TGTGCCAGCAGTCCCGGGGGCTATGGCTACACCTTC
TRBV9	NA	TRBJ1-3	CASSVEGAARNTIYF	TGTGCCAGCAGCGTAGAAGGGGCTGCTCGAAACACCATATATTTT
TRBV28	NA	TRBJ1-4	CASSKRQIVNEKLFF	TGTGCCAGCAGTAAGCGACAGATCGTGAATGAAAAACTGTTTTTT